The 10 T cell receptor gamma chains in this list originate from one sample, sequenced in a study of Vδ1+ human thymocytes. The study, taken as a whole, reports: Highly polyclonal TRG and TRD repertoires with Gaussian CDR3 length distributions appeared in thymus.

Sequences come from RNA converted to cDNA by reverse transcription. Pooled V-gene forward primers with one constant-region reverse primer generated the CDR3 amplicons by multiplex PCR. TCRdb re-processed the multiplex PCR reads using CATT. The sample has about 36,000 gamma-chain clones, over 20% seen once. The antigens for these receptors are not known. Sequencing was done on a sample of Vdelta1+ gamma-delta thymocytes from the thymus. Described subset: FACS-sorted CD3+ TCRalphabeta- TCRVdelta1+ TCRVdelta2- thymocytes. The receptors derive from a girl under three years old who had congenital heart surgery.

In this sample, this clone turned up a few times. The chain joins TRGV4 to TRGJP2. CDR1 and CDR2 (germline): EGSTGY, YDSYTSSV. The CDR3 runs 17 residues. The junction had 13 bases not matched to a gene; V was cut back by 4 bases and J by 2 bases. The CDR3 DNA reads TGTGCCACCTGGGACGAGAACCGATGGAGTAGTGATTGGATCAAGACGTTT. It codes for CATWDENRWSSDWIKTF.

This clone was picked up a small number of times. The J gene is TRGJ1 or TRGJ2, the V gene TRGV4. After removal of 1 base from V and 7 bases from J, the junction contained 4 bases not matched to a gene. In germline, CDR1 is EGSTGY, CDR2 YDSYTSSV. The CDR3 sequence is 12 residues long. The CDR3 coding sequence is TGTGCCACCTGGGATGGAAGCTATAAGAAACTCTTT. This sequence encodes CATWDGSYKKLF.

This clone came up a few times. Other nucleotide sequences in the sample specify the same CDR3. The J gene is TRGJ1 or TRGJ2, the V gene TRGV4. Trimming removed 4 bases from V and 2 bases from J; junction bases left unmatched: 8. The CDR3 sequence is 14 residues long. Germline lookup yields CDR1 EGSTGY and CDR2 YDSYTSSV. CDR3 nucleotide sequence: TGTGCCACCTGGGACGGAACCGATTATTATAAGAAACTCTTT. It specifies CATWDGTDYYKKLF.

V is TRGV3 and J is TRGJ1 or TRGJ2. Trimming took 0 bases from V and 4 from J; bases not matched to a gene: 6. The germline gives CDR1 VTNTFY, CDR2 YDVSTARD (reference sequence). CDR3 length: 14 amino acids. As DNA, the CDR3 is TGTGCCACCTGGGACAGGGACTCGTATTATAAGAAACTCTTT. This codes for CATWDRDSYYKKLF.

V usage is TRGV5 and J usage is TRGJ1 or TRGJ2. The V segment lost 0 bases and the J segment 2 bases; nucleotides outside the gene matches: 10. CDR1 VINAFY and CDR2 YDVSNSKD come from the germline V gene. The length of the CDR3 is 16 residues. The CDR3 spells CATWDRLGLDYYKKLF. CDR3 bases: TGTGCCACCTGGGACAGGCTGGGTTTGGATTATTATAAGAAACTCTTT.

The V and J genes are TRGV8 and TRGJ1 or TRGJ2. Germline V gene sequence: CDR1 VENAVY, CDR2 YDSYNSRV. This CDR3 has 14 residues. V was pared by 4 bases and J by 5 bases, with 11 bases of the junction left unmatched. CDR3 bases: TGTGCCACCTGGGACACGATTGCGGATTATAAGAAACTCTTT. It codes for CATWDTIADYKKLF.

This chain uses TRGV5 with TRGJ1 or TRGJ2. V was pared by 5 bases and J by 10 bases, with 8 bases of the junction left unmatched. There are 11 residues in the CDR3. Germline lookup yields CDR1 VINAFY and CDR2 YDVSNSKD. The DNA of the CDR3 is TGTGCCACCTGGGGCCCAATAAAGAAACTCTTT. As protein: CATWGPIKKLF.

This clone has more than one count but fewer than ten. V is TRGV3 and J is TRGJ1 or TRGJ2. There are 13 residues in the CDR3. With 3 bases clipped from V and 8 bases from J, the junction kept 10 bases outside the gene matches. The germline gives CDR1 VTNTFY, CDR2 YDVSTARD (reference sequence). In nucleotides, the CDR3 is TGTGCCACCTGGGACGGGCTCTCCAATAAGAAACTCTTT. Its protein is CATWDGLSNKKLF.

The chain joins TRGV3 to TRGJ1 or TRGJ2. CDR1 is VTNTFY and CDR2 is YDVSTARD in the germline V gene (reference sequence). This CDR3 is built from 14 residues. Trimming removed 0 bases from V and 4 bases from J; junction bases left unmatched: 6. This CDR3 is CATWDRQIYYKKLF. CDR3 nucleotides: TGTGCCACCTGGGACAGGCAAATATATTATAAGAAACTCTTT.

This clone was detected a few times. A read error is possible here, since a much larger clone lies one base away. The chain has TRGV5 and TRGJ1 or TRGJ2. This CDR3 spans 12 amino acids. Germline V gene sequence: CDR1 VINAFY, CDR2 YDVSNSKD. V was pared by 4 bases and J by 3 bases, with 3 bases of the junction left unmatched. CDR3 in amino acids: CATWELYYKKLF. The CDR3 nucleotides are TGTGCCACCTGGGAGCTTTATTATAAGAAACTCTTT.